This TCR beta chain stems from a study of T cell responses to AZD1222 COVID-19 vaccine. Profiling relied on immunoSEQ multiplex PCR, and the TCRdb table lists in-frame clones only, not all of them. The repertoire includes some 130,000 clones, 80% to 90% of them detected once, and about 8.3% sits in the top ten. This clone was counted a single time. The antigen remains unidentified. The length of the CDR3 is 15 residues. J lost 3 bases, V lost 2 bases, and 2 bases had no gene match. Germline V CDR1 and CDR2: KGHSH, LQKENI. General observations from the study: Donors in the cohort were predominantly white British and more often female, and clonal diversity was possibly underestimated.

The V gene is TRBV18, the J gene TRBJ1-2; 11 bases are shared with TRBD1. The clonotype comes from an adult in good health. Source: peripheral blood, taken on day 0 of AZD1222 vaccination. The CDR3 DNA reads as TGTGCCAGCTCACCAAGGGGACAGGGGGACTATGGCTACACCTTC. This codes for CASSPRGQGDYGYTF.